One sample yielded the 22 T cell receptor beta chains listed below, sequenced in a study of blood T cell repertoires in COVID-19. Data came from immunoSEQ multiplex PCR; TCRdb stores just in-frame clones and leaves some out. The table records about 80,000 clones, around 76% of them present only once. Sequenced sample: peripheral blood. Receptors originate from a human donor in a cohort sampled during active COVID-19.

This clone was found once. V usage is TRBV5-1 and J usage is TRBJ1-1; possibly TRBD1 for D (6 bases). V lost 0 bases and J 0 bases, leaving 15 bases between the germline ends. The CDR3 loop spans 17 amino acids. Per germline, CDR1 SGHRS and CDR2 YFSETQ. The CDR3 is CASSLARTATMNTEAFF. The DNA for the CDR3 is TGCGCCAGCAGCTTGGCCCGGACAGCAACCATGAACACTGAAGCTTTCTTT. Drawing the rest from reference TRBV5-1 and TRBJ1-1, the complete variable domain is KAGVTQTPRYLIKTRGQQVTLSCSPISGHRSVSWYQQTPGQGLQFLFEYFSETQRNKGNFPGRFSGRQFSNSRSEMNVSTLELGDSALYLCASSLARTATMNTEAFFGQGTRLTVV.

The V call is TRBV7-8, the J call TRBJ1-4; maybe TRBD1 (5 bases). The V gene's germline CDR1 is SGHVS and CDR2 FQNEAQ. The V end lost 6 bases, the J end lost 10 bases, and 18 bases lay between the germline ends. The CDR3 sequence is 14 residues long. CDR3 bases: TGTGCCAGCAGTTTCGACCGGGACGGGGGAAAACTGTTTTTT. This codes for CASSFDRDGGKLFF.

CDR3 coding DNA: TGTGCCAGCAGCCCTAGAAGCCCCGGGACAGGGGCAACAGATACGCAGTATTTT. This translates into CASSPRSPGTGATDTQYF. V and J are TRBV7-9 and TRBJ2-3; 10 bases are shared with TRBD1. CDR3 length: 18 amino acids. Per the germline V gene, CDR1 is SEHNR and CDR2 is FQNEAQ (reference sequence). V lost 5 bases and J lost 3; bases outside the gene matches: 14.

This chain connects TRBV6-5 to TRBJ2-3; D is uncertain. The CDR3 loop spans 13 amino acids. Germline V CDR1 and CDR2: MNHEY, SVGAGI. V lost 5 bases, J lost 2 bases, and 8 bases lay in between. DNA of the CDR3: TGTGCCAGCAGTAATGTAGTCACAGATACGCAGTATTTT. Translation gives CASSNVVTDTQYF.

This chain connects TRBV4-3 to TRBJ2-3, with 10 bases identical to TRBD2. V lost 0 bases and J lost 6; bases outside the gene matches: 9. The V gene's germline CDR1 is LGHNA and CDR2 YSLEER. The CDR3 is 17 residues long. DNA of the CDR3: TGCGCCAGCAGCCAAGATCTCGCTAGCGGGAGATCTGATACGCAGTATTTT. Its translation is CASSQDLASGRSDTQYF.

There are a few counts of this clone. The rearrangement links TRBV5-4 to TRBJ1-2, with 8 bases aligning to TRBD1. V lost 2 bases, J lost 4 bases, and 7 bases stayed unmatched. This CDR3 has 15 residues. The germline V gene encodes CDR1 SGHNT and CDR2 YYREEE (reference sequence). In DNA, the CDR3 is TGTGCCAGCAGCTTTGTTCCAGGGGGCCTCTATGGCTACACCTTC. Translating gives CASSFVPGGLYGYTF.

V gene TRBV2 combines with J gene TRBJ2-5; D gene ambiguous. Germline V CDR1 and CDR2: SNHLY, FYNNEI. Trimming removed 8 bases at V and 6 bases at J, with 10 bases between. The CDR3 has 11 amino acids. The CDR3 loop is CASQLSKTQYF. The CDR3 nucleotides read TGTGCCAGCCAATTGAGTAAGACCCAGTACTTC.

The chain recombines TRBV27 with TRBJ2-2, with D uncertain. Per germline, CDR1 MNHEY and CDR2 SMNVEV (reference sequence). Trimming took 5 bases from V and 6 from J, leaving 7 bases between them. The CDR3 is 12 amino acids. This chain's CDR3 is CASSPPAGELFF. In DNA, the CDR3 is TGTGCCAGCAGTCCTCCGGCCGGGGAGCTGTTTTTT.

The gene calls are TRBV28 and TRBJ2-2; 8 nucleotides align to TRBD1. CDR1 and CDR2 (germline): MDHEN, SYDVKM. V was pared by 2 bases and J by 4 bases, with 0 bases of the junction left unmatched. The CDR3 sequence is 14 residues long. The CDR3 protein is CASSLTGGTGELFF. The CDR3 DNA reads TGTGCCAGCAGTTTAACAGGGGGCACCGGGGAGCTGTTTTTT.

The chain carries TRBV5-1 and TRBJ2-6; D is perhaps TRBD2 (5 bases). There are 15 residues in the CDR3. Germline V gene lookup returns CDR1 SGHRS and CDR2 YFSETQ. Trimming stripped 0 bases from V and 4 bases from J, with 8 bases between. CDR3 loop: CASSLASGGANVLTF. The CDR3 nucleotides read TGCGCCAGCAGCTTGGCCTCGGGAGGGGCCAACGTCCTGACTTTC.

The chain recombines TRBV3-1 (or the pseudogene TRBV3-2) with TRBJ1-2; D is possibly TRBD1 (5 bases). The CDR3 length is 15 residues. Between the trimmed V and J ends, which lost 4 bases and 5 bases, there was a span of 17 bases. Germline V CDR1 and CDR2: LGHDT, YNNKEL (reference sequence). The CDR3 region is CASSPGLTPAYGYTF. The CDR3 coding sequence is TGTGCCAGCAGCCCGGGACTGACCCCGGCGTATGGCTACACCTTC.

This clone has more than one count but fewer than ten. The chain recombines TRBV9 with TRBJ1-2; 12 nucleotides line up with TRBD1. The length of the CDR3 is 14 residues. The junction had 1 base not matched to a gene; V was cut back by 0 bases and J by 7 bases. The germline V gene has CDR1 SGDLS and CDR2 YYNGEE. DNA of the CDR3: TGTGCCAGCAGCGTAGGGGGACAGGGGGCTGGCTACACCTTC. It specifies CASSVGGQGAGYTF.

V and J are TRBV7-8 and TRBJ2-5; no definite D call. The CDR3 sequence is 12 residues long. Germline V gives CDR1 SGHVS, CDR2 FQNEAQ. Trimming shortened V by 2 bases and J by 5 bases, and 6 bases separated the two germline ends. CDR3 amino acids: CASSLRVETQYF. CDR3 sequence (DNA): TGTGCCAGCAGCTTACGGGTGGAGACCCAGTACTTC.

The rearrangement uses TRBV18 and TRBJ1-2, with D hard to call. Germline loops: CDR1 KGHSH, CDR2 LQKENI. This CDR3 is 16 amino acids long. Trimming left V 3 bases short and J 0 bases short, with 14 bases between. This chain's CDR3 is CASSPGSSGPNYGYTF. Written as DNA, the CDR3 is TGTGCCAGCTCACCTGGCAGCTCAGGCCCTAACTATGGCTACACCTTC.

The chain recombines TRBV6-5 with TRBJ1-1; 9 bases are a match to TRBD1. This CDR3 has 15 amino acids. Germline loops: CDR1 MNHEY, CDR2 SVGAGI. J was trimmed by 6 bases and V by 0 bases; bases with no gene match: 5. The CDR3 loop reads CASSYSGTGSPEAFF. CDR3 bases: TGTGCCAGCAGTTACTCAGGGACAGGGTCACCTGAAGCTTTCTTT.

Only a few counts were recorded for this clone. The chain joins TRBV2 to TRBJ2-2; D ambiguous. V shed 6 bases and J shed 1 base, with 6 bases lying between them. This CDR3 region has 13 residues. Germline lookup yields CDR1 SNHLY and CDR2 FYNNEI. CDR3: CASRKQNTGELFF. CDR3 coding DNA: TGTGCCAGCAGGAAACAGAACACCGGGGAGCTGTTTTTT.

The CDR3 loop is CASRRAGAMETQYF. The CDR3 DNA sequence: TGTGCCTCCCGGAGAGCGGGGGCGATGGAGACCCAGTACTTC. The rearrangement links TRBV19 to TRBJ2-5, with TRBD2 identical over 8 bases. V lost 11 bases to trimming and J lost 5 bases; unmatched junction nucleotides: 13. Germline assignment: CDR1 LNHDA and CDR2 SQIVND (reference sequence). The CDR3 totals 14 residues.

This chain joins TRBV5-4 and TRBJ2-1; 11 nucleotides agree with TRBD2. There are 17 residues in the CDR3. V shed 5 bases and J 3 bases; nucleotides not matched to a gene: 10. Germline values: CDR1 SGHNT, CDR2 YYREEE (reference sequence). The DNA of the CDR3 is TGTGCCAGCAGGTCCGCCGTGGGGACTAGCGGCTACAATGAGCAGTTCTTC. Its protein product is CASRSAVGTSGYNEQFF.

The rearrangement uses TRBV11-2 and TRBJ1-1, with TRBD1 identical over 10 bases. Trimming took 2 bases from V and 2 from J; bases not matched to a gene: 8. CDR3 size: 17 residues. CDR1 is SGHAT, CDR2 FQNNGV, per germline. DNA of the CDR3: TGTGCCAGCAGCTTACTTGGACAGGGGGGGAGAAACACTGAAGCTTTCTTT. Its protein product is CASSLLGQGGRNTEAFF.

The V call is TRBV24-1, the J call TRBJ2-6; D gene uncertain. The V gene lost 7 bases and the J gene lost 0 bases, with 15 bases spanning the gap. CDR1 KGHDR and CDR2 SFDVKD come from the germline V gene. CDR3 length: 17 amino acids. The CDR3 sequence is CATSSSLLVSGANVLTF. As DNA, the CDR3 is TGTGCCACCAGCTCGAGTCTACTGGTCTCTGGGGCCAACGTCCTGACTTTC.

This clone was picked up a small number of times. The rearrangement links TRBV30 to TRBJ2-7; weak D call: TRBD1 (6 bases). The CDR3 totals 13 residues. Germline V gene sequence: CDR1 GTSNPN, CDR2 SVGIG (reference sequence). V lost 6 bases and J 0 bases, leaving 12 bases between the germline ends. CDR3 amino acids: CACARDTSYEQYF. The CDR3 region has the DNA TGTGCCTGCGCCCGGGACACCTCCTACGAGCAGTACTTC.

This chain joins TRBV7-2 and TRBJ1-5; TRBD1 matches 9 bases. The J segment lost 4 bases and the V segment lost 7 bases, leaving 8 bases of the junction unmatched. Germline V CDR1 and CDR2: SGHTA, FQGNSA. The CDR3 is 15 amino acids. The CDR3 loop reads CASNSQGAGNQPQHF. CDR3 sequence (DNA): TGTGCCAGCAACTCACAGGGGGCGGGGAATCAGCCCCAGCATTTT.